This T cell receptor beta chain was identified during a study of response to subunit inactivated influenza vaccine (dated by TCRdb to the late 2010s). About the study as a whole: The study used deep quantitative T cell receptor repertoire profiling to track responses to a trivalent subunit inactivated influenza vaccine.

The CDR3 sequence holds 14 residues, the cysteine and phenylalanine included. Just the 42-base CDR3 DNA is kept, in frame starting at base 1. The research as a whole found: According to the authors, only a limited number of new T cells may be recruited by each seasonal influenza vaccination.

This clonotype was detected ten times or more. The antigen this receptor binds is unknown. There are no base qualities to consult, and no much larger clone falls within one base. The library was built by means of RT-PCR. This sample was sequenced with an Illumina HiSeq 2500. TCRdb trimmed public reads at Q25 via fastp, called clones via MiXCR and kept in-frame beta chains. When rows share a CDR3 protein, they turn into one entry using the most common DNA and genes. This sample has some 300,000 distinct CDR3 sequences in its table, and around 22% of those were observed once. The ten largest clones capture about 9.4% of the sample.

The sample was PBMCs from blood, taken about 20 months after vaccination. The chain joins TRBV12-2 to TRBJ1-6; no DNA check was done on the table's D call, TRBD1. TRBV12-2 has pseudogene status. The sequence came from a man between 50 and 75 years old who received an inactivated influenza vaccine. Donor details come from another sample of the same person, matched by shared clones. The sequenced DNA is TGTGCAAGTCGCCTTCCGGGACTAAATTCACCCCTCCACTTT. The encoded protein is CASRLPGLNSPLHF.